This passage covers 21 T cell receptor beta chains from one sample sequenced in a study of CD8 T cells in ankylosing spondylitis. General study points: A TCR beta motif of roughly 8 highly homologous variants appeared characteristic of ankylosing spondylitis blood.

These receptors' antigens are unknown. TCRdb fed the 5' RACE reads into MiXCR, producing one record per CDR3 protein. The sample includes roughly 670,000 distinct CDR3 sequences, 15% to 20% of them seen just once. Sequenced sample: blood, either unsorted or a sorted T cell fraction (not recorded which). The receptors come from a male donor with ankylosing spondylitis.

This chain connects TRBV12-3 or TRBV12-4 to TRBJ2-1; perhaps D is TRBD1 or TRBD2 (5 bases each). This CDR3 is 14 amino acids long. V was shortened by 6 bases and J by 5 bases, with 14 bases between the two germline ends. The CDR3 sequence: CASRSGPPNNEQFF. The CDR3 coding sequence is TGTGCCAGCAGGTCGGGACCGCCCAACAATGAGCAGTTCTTC.

This clonotype was observed a handful of times. The chain combines TRBV12-3 or TRBV12-4 with TRBJ2-2, with D perhaps being TRBD1 or TRBD2 (5 bases each). V was trimmed by 7 bases and J by 6 bases, leaving 18 bases between them. The CDR3 contains 15 residues. Here the CDR3 DNA reads TGTGCCAGCACCCAGGTTGGGGGAATCTCCGGGGAGCTGTTTTTT. Translation: CASTQVGGISGELFF.

This clonotype was counted between two and nine times. The V and J genes are TRBV24-1 and TRBJ2-1, with 9 bases fitting TRBD2. V was pared by 3 bases and J by 2 bases, with 4 bases of the junction left unmatched. The germline V gene has CDR1 KGHDR and CDR2 SFDVKD. The CDR3 loop spans 16 amino acids. As DNA, the CDR3 is TGTGCCACCAGTGATAGCAGCGGGAGGACCTACAATGAGCAGTTCTTC. This codes for CATSDSSGRTYNEQFF.

This clonotype was observed a few times. This chain connects TRBV15 to TRBJ2-3; the match to TRBD2 covers 14 bases. CDR3 size: 20 residues. In germline, CDR1 is LNHNV, CDR2 YYDKDF (reference sequence). V lost 2 bases and J lost 0; bases outside the gene matches: 10. The chain's CDR3 is CATSRLRGLAGVSSTDTQYF. Written as DNA, the CDR3 is TGTGCCACCAGCAGACTAAGGGGACTAGCGGGAGTATCTAGCACAGATACGCAGTATTTT.

The chain joins TRBV6-1 to TRBJ2-1; D could derive from TRBD1 or TRBD2 (6 bases each). CDR3 size: 14 residues. Germline CDR1 and CDR2: MNHNS and SASEGT. Deletions cut 8 bases from V and 5 bases from J, with 16 bases between. The CDR3 bases are TGTGCCAGCGACAGTGGGGGGCCTCACAATGAGCAGTTCTTC. It specifies CASDSGGPHNEQFF.

There are a few counts of this clonotype. The J gene is TRBJ1-2, the V gene TRBV12-3 or TRBV12-4; 9 nucleotides align to TRBD1. V lost 3 bases, J lost 2 bases, and 10 bases stayed unmatched. The CDR3 sequence is 17 residues long. The DNA for the CDR3 is TGTGCCAGCAGTTTTATGGACAGGGGCGACCTCAACTATGGCTACACCTTC. Protein product: CASSFMDRGDLNYGYTF.

The chain employs TRBV20-1 and TRBJ2-7; no firm D call. V shed 5 bases and J shed 2 bases, with 10 bases lying between them. The CDR3 has 12 amino acids. Germline V gene sequence: CDR1 DFQATT, CDR2 SNEGSKA (reference sequence). As DNA, the CDR3 is TGCAGTGCTGAGCTAGGAACCTACGAGCAGTACTTC. Translating it yields CSAELGTYEQYF.

This clonotype was seen many times. This chain joins TRBV20-1 and TRBJ2-1; 11 nucleotides align to TRBD2. J gave up 9 bases and V 5 bases, and 6 bases lay outside the gene matches. The germline V gene encodes CDR1 DFQATT and CDR2 SNEGSKA (reference sequence). This CDR3 spans 13 amino acids. CDR3 nucleotide sequence: TGCAGTGCTGATGGCCTAGCGGGAGGTGAGCAGTTCTTC. Its protein is CSADGLAGGEQFF.

The chain is built from TRBV20-1 and TRBJ2-1; 7 bases align to TRBD2. The CDR3 has 14 residues. V dropped 8 bases and J dropped 4; count of bases not matched to a gene: 11. From germline, CDR1 is DFQATT and CDR2 SNEGSKA (reference sequence). CDR3 sequence: CSSGGGGGYNEQFF. The DNA of the CDR3 is TGCAGTTCAGGCGGCGGGGGAGGTTACAATGAGCAGTTCTTC.

This clonotype was observed at least ten times. The gene calls are TRBV20-1 and TRBJ1-5, with TRBD1 as a possible D gene (5 bases). V lost 5 bases and J 4 bases, leaving 15 bases between the germline ends. Germline-derived CDR1 and CDR2 are DFQATT and SNEGSKA (reference sequence). This CDR3 is built from 14 residues. The CDR3 sequence: CSAVDTAPNQPQHF. The CDR3 coding sequence is TGCAGTGCTGTGGACACCGCCCCAAATCAGCCCCAGCATTTT.

This clonotype was observed a handful of times. The rearrangement uses TRBV9 and TRBJ2-3, with 9 bases fitting TRBD2. The CDR3 totals 17 residues. Germline V lookup: CDR1 SGDLS, CDR2 YYNGEE. V shed 4 bases, J shed 4 bases, and the junction held 13 bases outside the gene matches. The CDR3 region is CASSPTSPGLAADTQYF. As DNA, the CDR3 is TGTGCCAGCAGCCCCACAAGCCCGGGACTAGCCGCAGATACGCAGTATTTT.

This clonotype has only one observation. The chain carries TRBV5-1 and TRBJ1-2; TRBD1 matches 7 bases. CDR1 and CDR2 from the germline V gene are SGHRS and YFSETQ. V was pared by 2 bases and J by 4 bases, with 14 bases of the junction left unmatched. This CDR3 is 17 amino acids long. The CDR3 spells CASSLSEQDRTSYGYTF. In nucleotides, the CDR3 is TGCGCCAGCAGCTTATCAGAACAGGACAGGACAAGCTATGGCTACACCTTC. Full variable domain (missing parts from reference TRBV5-1 and TRBJ1-2): KAGVTQTPRYLIKTRGQQVTLSCSPISGHRSVSWYQQTPGQGLQFLFEYFSETQRNKGNFPGRFSGRQFSNSRSEMNVSTLELGDSALYLCASSLSEQDRTSYGYTFGSGTRLTVV.

This clonotype was observed a handful of times. The chain has TRBV21-1 and TRBJ2-5; whether TRBD1, the table's D call, matches the DNA was not checked. TRBV21-1 is termed a pseudogene. This CDR3 is built from 16 residues. CDR3 residues: CASSKEGQGVRETQYF. The CDR3 coding sequence is TGTGCCAGCAGCAAAGAGGGACAGGGGGTGAGAGAGACCCAGTACTTC.

The chain uses TRBV5-1 and TRBJ1-6; D is ambiguous. Trimming took off 1 base at V and 8 bases at J, with 10 bases between the two ends. Per germline, CDR1 SGHRS and CDR2 YFSETQ. The length of the CDR3 is 14 residues. CDR3 amino acids: CASSLRQVDSPLHF. CDR3 nucleotide sequence: TGCGCCAGCAGCTTGCGGCAGGTTGATTCACCCCTCCACTTT.

The rearrangement links TRBV10-3 to TRBJ2-3, with 8 bases aligning to TRBD2. Germline CDR1 is ENHRY and CDR2 is SYGVKD. The length of the CDR3 is 15 residues. V gave up 3 bases and J gave up 4 bases; unmatched junction bases: 6. For the CDR3, the DNA is TGTGCCATCAGTGACTCGGGACTAGTCTCAGATACGCAGTATTTT. Protein: CAISDSGLVSDTQYF.

Only a few counts were recorded for this clonotype. The V gene is TRBV12-3 or TRBV12-4, the J gene TRBJ2-3; perhaps TRBD2 as D (7 bases). The length of the CDR3 is 13 residues. The V end was cut by 6 bases, the J end by 5 bases, with 12 bases between. The CDR3 bases are TGTGCCAGCAGGGGGGCGGGAGAAGATACGCAGTATTTT. This translates into CASRGAGEDTQYF.

The chain employs TRBV28 and TRBJ2-1; D remains unclear. Trimming stripped 5 bases from V and 3 bases from J, with 8 bases between. This CDR3 contains 13 residues. Germline loops: CDR1 MDHEN, CDR2 SYDVKM. DNA for the CDR3: TGTGCCAGCAGTCCTTCGGTCTACAATGAGCAGTTCTTC. Its protein product is CASSPSVYNEQFF.

A few counts support this clonotype. The J gene is TRBJ2-7, the V gene TRBV28, with D tentatively TRBD2 (5 bases). Germline values: CDR1 MDHEN, CDR2 SYDVKM. The CDR3 consists of 14 residues. Trimming pared 6 bases from V and 2 bases from J, leaving 14 bases between. CDR3 coding DNA: TGTGCCAGCAGACAAGGACTGAAAGCCTACGAGCAGTACTTC. This encodes CASRQGLKAYEQYF. Drawing the rest from reference TRBV28 and TRBJ2-7, the complete variable domain is DVKVTQSSRYLVKRTGEKVFLECVQDMDHENMFWYRQDPGLGLRLIYFSYDVKMKEKGDIPEGYSVSREKKERFSLILESASTNQTSMYLCASRQGLKAYEQYFGPGTRLTVT.

This clonotype was observed a few times. The chain has TRBV6-5 and TRBJ2-5, with 7 bases fitting TRBD1. After removal of 6 bases from V and 2 bases from J, the junction contained 12 bases not matched to a gene. Germline V gives CDR1 MNHEY, CDR2 SVGAGI. The CDR3 sequence is 16 residues long. This chain's CDR3 is CASRYRPGQSQETQYF. CDR3 nucleotides: TGTGCCAGCAGGTACCGTCCGGGACAGTCTCAAGAGACCCAGTACTTC.

This clonotype showed up many times. The rearrangement joins TRBV29-1 to TRBJ1-2, with D unclear. There are 15 residues in the CDR3. Germline assignment: CDR1 SQVTM and CDR2 ANQGSEA. Trimming left V 7 bases short and J 4 bases short, with 22 bases between. This chain's CDR3 is CSAYTPHGEGYGYTF. The CDR3 DNA reads TGCAGCGCCTATACCCCCCATGGGGAGGGCTATGGCTACACCTTC.

This chain joins TRBV12-3 or TRBV12-4 and TRBJ2-5, with unresolved D. The CDR3 runs 14 residues. Trimming removed 4 bases from V and 1 base from J, with 10 bases in between. In DNA form, the CDR3 reads TGTGCCAGCAGTTCCGAGAAGGCCCAAGAGACCCAGTACTTC. Amino acids: CASSSEKAQETQYF.